The T cell receptor beta chain under discussion was sequenced for a study of OX40 agonist ivuxolimab in advanced cancers. Using immunoSEQ multiplex PCR, the repertoire was profiled, and TCRdb retains in-frame clones only, with some absent. The repertoire has about 82,000 clones, approximately 85% of them found once; the top ten carry approximately 2.3%. On this clone: Antigen: not known.

Germline trimming cut 0 bases from V and 2 bases from J; bases unmatched to any gene: 4. The CDR3 has 15 residues. Looked up from germline, CDR1 is KGHSH and CDR2 is LQKENI. Overall study results and limits: In the expanded peripheral T cells, antigen specificity was never determined.

The rearrangement links TRBV18 to TRBJ2-7, with 7 bases aligning to TRBD2. The specimen comprised CD4+ or CD8+ T cells sorted from blood, sampled in a trial of the OX40 agonist ivuxolimab. This TCR came from an adult with an advanced solid tumor such as melanoma, head and neck, liver or kidney cancer. The CDR3 region is CASSPPGGLAYEQYF. The CDR3 nucleotides are TGTGCCAGCTCACCACCGGGTGGACTAGCCTACGAGCAGTACTTC.